The 16 T cell receptor beta chains below were found in one sample sequenced in a study of shared clonotypes between healthy human individuals. Clones were sequenced by immunoSEQ multiplex PCR, and TCRdb holds only the in-frame ones, with some missing. The data hold around 2,000,000 clones, with less than 95% observed a single time. Naive CD8 isolation took CD45RO-negative cells positively selected for CCR7 and excluded terminally differentiated effector memory CD45RA+ cells. Material: naive CD8+ T cells sorted from blood. Source of these receptors: a man aged 18-30 years in good health.

The chain carries TRBV6-6 and TRBJ2-7; TRBD2 aligns across 11 bases. This CDR3 has 14 amino acids. The trim removed 6 bases at V and 2 bases at J, leaving 3 bases unmatched. The germline V gene encodes CDR1 MNHNY and CDR2 SVGAGI (reference sequence). The CDR3 reads CASRGGLAAYEQYF. CDR3 nucleotide sequence: TGTGCCAGCAGAGGGGGACTAGCGGCCTACGAGCAGTACTTC.

The chain uses TRBV7-9 and TRBJ2-3; D is uncertain. The CDR3 has 18 residues. Germline CDR1 SEHNR, CDR2 FQNEAQ (reference sequence). The ends were cut back, 0 bases at V and 2 bases at J, with 18 bases in the middle. The CDR3 sequence is CASSLAAIVRSYTDTQYF. CDR3 bases: TGTGCCAGCAGCTTAGCGGCGATCGTCAGATCGTACACAGATACGCAGTATTTT.

Concerning this clone: The same CDR3 is also encoded by other DNA sequences in this sample. The CDR3 nucleotides read TGTGCCATCAGTGAGTCGGCGGGGACAGGGCGCACAGATACGCAGTATTTT. Amino acid sequence: CAISESAGTGRTDTQYF. V is TRBV10-3 and J is TRBJ2-3; 9 nucleotides line up with TRBD1. Germline assignment: CDR1 ENHRY and CDR2 SYGVKD. The V and J ends lost 0 bases and 1 base, in that order; junction bases with no gene match: 5. The CDR3 contains 17 residues.

V gene TRBV25-1 combines with J gene TRBJ2-3; a weak D match, TRBD1 (5 bases). Trimming left V 1 base short and J 4 bases short, with 15 bases between. CDR3 length: 16 amino acids. Germline V gene data show CDR1 as MGHDK and CDR2 as SYGVNS. The CDR3 is CASSESPWGNSDTQYF. The CDR3, as DNA: TGTGCCAGCAGTGAATCCCCATGGGGCAATTCAGATACGCAGTATTTT.

This chain links TRBV18 with TRBJ2-1, with TRBD2 matching over 7 bases. This CDR3 spans 13 amino acids. Losses at the gene ends were 2 bases for V and 8 bases for J; bases not matched to a gene: 3. Per germline, CDR1 KGHSH and CDR2 LQKENI. The CDR3 protein is CASSPSAGDEQFF. The CDR3 DNA sequence: TGTGCCAGCTCACCATCGGCGGGGGATGAGCAGTTCTTC.

The chain links TRBV28 to TRBJ1-3, with D perhaps TRBD1 (5 bases). Germline assignment: CDR1 MDHEN and CDR2 SYDVKM. The CDR3 consists of 15 residues. V was clipped by 3 bases and J by 4 bases, with 13 bases between them. The CDR3 loop reads CASSLTESKGNTIYF. The CDR3 coding sequence is TGTGCCAGCAGTTTGACAGAGTCCAAGGGAAACACCATATATTTT.

This clone has a single count. The V call is TRBV9, the J call TRBJ1-1; D is ambiguous. V was clipped by 3 bases and J by 8 bases, with 11 bases between them. Germline V gene data show CDR1 as SGDLS and CDR2 as YYNGEE. CDR3 length: 12 amino acids. CDR3: CASSGSIGEAFF. DNA for the CDR3: TGTGCCAGCAGCGGAAGTATCGGCGAAGCTTTCTTT. The full variable domain, in which reference TRBV9 and TRBJ1-1 provide the parts outside the CDR3, is DSGVTQTPKHLITATGQRVTLRCSPRSGDLSVYWYQQSLDQGLQFLIQYYNGEERAKGNILERFSAQQFPDLHSELNLSSLELGDSALYFCASSGSIGEAFFGQGTRLTVV.

The chain employs TRBV5-6 and TRBJ2-3, with 8 bases that match TRBD1. CDR3 length: 18 amino acids. Trimming cost V 2 bases and J 0 bases; bases outside gene matches: 11. CDR1 is SGHDT, CDR2 YYEEEE, per germline. CDR3 sequence reads: CASSLTKYRGTSTDTQYF. In DNA, the CDR3 is TGTGCCAGCAGCTTAACGAAATACAGGGGGACCAGCACAGATACGCAGTATTTT.

This chain uses TRBV30 with TRBJ1-2; D is uncertain. The CDR3 loop spans 11 amino acids. Germline-derived CDR1 and CDR2 are GTSNPN and SVGIG (reference sequence). The V and J ends lost 7 bases and 7 bases respectively, with 13 bases between them. The CDR3 here is CASDPFGGYTF. CDR3 bases: TGTGCCTCTGACCCTTTCGGTGGCTACACCTTC.

The chain joins TRBV27 to TRBJ2-4; D gene uncertain. Trimming left V 3 bases short and J 0 bases short, with 12 bases between. Germline CDR1 reads MNHEY; CDR2 reads SMNVEV (reference sequence). This CDR3 spans 16 amino acids. The chain's CDR3 is CASSLDGGVAKNIQYF. In DNA form, the CDR3 reads TGTGCCAGCAGTTTGGACGGTGGAGTAGCCAAAAACATTCAGTACTTC.

The chain carries TRBV25-1 and TRBJ1-2, with D maybe TRBD1 (6 bases). This CDR3 spans 12 amino acids. Trimming took 7 bases from V and 8 from J, leaving 14 bases between them. Germline assignment: CDR1 MGHDK and CDR2 SYGVNS. Here the CDR3 reads CASKQGGWGYTF. CDR3 bases: TGTGCCAGCAAGCAAGGGGGATGGGGCTACACCTTC.

This clone was detected only once. The V call is TRBV4-3, the J call TRBJ1-2; D uncertain. The CDR3 has 17 residues. CDR1 is LGHNA, CDR2 YSLEER, per germline. Trimming removed 0 bases from V and 2 bases from J, with 16 bases in between. CDR3 DNA: TGCGCCAGCAGCCAAGAGGCCGGGATACACTTCAACTATGGCTACACCTTC. Amino acids: CASSQEAGIHFNYGYTF.

This clone showed up just once. The chain is built from TRBV7-3 and TRBJ1-4; D is undetermined. The germline V and J ends were trimmed by 0 bases and 8 bases, with 7 bases remaining between them. Germline V CDR1 and CDR2: SGHTA, FQGTGA. This CDR3 spans 13 amino acids. The CDR3 bases are TGTGCCAGCAGCTTAACAGGATACGAAAAACTGTTTTTT. This translates into CASSLTGYEKLFF.

J is TRBJ2-5 and V is TRBV30, with D perhaps TRBD2 (5 bases). V was pared by 2 bases and J by 11 bases, with 15 bases between. The CDR3 contains 12 residues. CDR1 GTSNPN and CDR2 SVGIG come from the germline V gene (reference sequence). CDR3: CAWSLVSEEQYF. The CDR3 DNA reads TGTGCCTGGAGTTTGGTTAGCGAGGAGCAGTACTTC.

The chain is built from TRBV5-6 and TRBJ2-7, with 7 bases that match TRBD1. V was pared by 4 bases and J by 2 bases, with 6 bases of the junction left unmatched. Germline V lookup: CDR1 SGHDT, CDR2 YYEEEE. There are 14 residues in the CDR3. Here the CDR3 reads CASSGGQHPYEQYF. Written as DNA, the CDR3 is TGTGCCAGCAGCGGGGGACAGCATCCCTACGAGCAGTACTTC.

This chain connects TRBV6-1 to TRBJ1-4; D remains ambiguous. There are 19 residues in the CDR3. Trimming removed 1 base from V and 0 bases from J, with 18 bases in between. Germline V gene lookup returns CDR1 MNHNS and CDR2 SASEGT. CDR3 in amino acids: CASSEEFFSSTSTNEKLFF. The CDR3 DNA is TGTGCCAGCAGTGAAGAATTTTTTTCCTCGACGTCAACTAATGAAAAACTGTTTTTT.